These 2 T cell receptor beta chains share one sample of origin, sequenced in a study of cytomegalovirus exposure and HLA in healthy donors. PCR employed 60 Vbeta and 13 Jbeta primers. Here immunoSEQ multiplex PCR was the method, and the copy in TCRdb shows in-frame clones only, minus some. The table lists under 150,000 clones. The sequencing sample was made of PBMCs. All receptors derive from a woman aged 55-75 years in good health and CMV-seronegative.

V is TRBV5-6 and J is TRBJ1-4; D is undetermined. Germline CDR1 reads SGHDT; CDR2 reads YYEEEE. CDR3 size: 14 residues. The V and J ends lost 1 base and 7 bases respectively, with 11 bases between them. The CDR3 coding sequence is TGTGCCAGCAGCTTGACCGCGGTCCGTGAAAAACTGTTTTTT. This gives the protein CASSLTAVREKLFF.

The V gene is TRBV28, the J gene TRBJ2-2; 11 nucleotides agree with TRBD2. The length of the CDR3 is 16 residues. J was trimmed by 5 bases and V by 5 bases; bases with no gene match: 7. Germline V gene sequence: CDR1 MDHEN, CDR2 SYDVKM. The CDR3 region has the DNA TGTGCCAGCAGTGTACTAGCGGGGGCGACAACCGGGGAGCTGTTTTTT. Translated, it gives CASSVLAGATTGELFF.